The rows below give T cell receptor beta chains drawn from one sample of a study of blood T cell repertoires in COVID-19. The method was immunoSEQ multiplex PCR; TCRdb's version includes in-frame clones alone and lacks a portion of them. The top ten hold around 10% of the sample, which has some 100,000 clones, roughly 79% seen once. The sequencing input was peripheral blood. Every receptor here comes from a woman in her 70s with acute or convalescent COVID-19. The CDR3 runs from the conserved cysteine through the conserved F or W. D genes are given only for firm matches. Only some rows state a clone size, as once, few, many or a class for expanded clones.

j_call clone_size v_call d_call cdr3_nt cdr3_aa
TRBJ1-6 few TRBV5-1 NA TGCGCCAGCAGTATTTTTTTTCAGAGACAAGGATCACCCCTCCACTTT CASSIFFQRQGSPLHF
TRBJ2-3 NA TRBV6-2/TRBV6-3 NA TGTGCCAGCAGTTACGGGGGCGGGGGACTCACAGATACGCAGTATTTT CASSYGGGGLTDTQYF
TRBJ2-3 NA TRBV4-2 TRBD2 TGTGCCAGCAGCCCGAGACTAGCGGGGGGGGTAACAGATACGCAGTATTTT CASSPRLAGGVTDTQYF
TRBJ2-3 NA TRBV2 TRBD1 TGTGCCTTTCGGACAGGACTTCTCACAGATACGCAGTATTTT CAFRTGLLTDTQYF
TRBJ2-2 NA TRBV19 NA TGTGCCAGTACCGGACGGACGGGAGACACCGGGGAGCTGTTTTTT CASTGRTGDTGELFF
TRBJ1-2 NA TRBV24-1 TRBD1 TGTGCCACCAGTGATTCCTCCGGGGACAGTGATTTTGATGGCTACACCTTC CATSDSSGDSDFDGYTF
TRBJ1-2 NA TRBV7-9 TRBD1 TGTGCCAGCAGCTTCCCCGGGACAGCTAACTATGGCTACACCTTC CASSFPGTANYGYTF
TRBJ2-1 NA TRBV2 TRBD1 TGTGCCAGCAGCAACAGGGGGCTCTACAATGAGCAGTTCTTC CASSNRGLYNEQFF
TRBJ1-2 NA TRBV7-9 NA TGTGCCAGCACCCCCCCCACCGGGTCTAACTATGGCTACACCTTC CASTPPTGSNYGYTF
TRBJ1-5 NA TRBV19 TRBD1 TGTGCCAGTAGTGGACAGGTGCTCTATCAGCCCCAGCATTTT CASSGQVLYQPQHF
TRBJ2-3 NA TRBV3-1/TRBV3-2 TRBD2 TGTGCCAGCAGCCAAGATATAAGCGGGGGAGATACGCAGTATTTT CASSQDISGGDTQYF
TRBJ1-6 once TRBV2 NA TGTGCCAGCAGTGAAAGGCAGGATAATTCACCCCTCCACTTT CASSERQDNSPLHF
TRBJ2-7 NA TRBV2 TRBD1 TGTGCCAGCATTCGGGACAGTTCCACCTACGAGCAGTACTTC CASIRDSSTYEQYF
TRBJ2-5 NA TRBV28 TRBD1 TGTGCCAGCAGTCCCACCGGGACAGGAGGGGAGACCCAGTACTTC CASSPTGTGGETQYF
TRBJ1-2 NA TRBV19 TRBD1 TGTGCCAGTAGTCCCGACAGGGCCGCTTCCTATGGCTACACCTTC CASSPDRAASYGYTF
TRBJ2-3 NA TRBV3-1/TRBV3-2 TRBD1 TGTGCCAGCAGCCAAGATCGGGTGACAGGGAACCCGCAGTATTTT CASSQDRVTGNPQYF
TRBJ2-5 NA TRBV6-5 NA TGTGCCAGCAGTCAACAGGGGACTTACCAAGAGACCCAGTACTTC CASSQQGTYQETQYF
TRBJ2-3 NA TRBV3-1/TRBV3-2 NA TGTGCCAGCAGCCAAGTGGGCTCCAACACAGATACGCAGTATTTT CASSQVGSNTDTQYF
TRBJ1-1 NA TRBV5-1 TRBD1 TGCGCCAGCGGAGAAGGACAGGGGGGGAACACTGAAGCTTTCTTT CASGEGQGGNTEAFF
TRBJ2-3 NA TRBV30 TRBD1 TGTGCCGGGGACAGGGGGCGGACAGATACGCAGTATTTT CAGDRGRTDTQYF
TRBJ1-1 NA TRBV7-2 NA TGTGCCAGCAGCTACCCGGGCGGGGGAACGATCACTGAAGCTTTCTTT CASSYPGGGTITEAFF
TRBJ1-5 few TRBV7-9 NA TGTGCCAGCAGCTTACCGAATCAGCCCCAGCATTTT CASSLPNQPQHF
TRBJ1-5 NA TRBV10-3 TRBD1 TGTGCTTCCATGGGTGACAGGGGTGGGCCCCAGCATTTT CASMGDRGGPQHF
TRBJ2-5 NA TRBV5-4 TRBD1 TGTGCCAGCAGCTCGACAGGGGTCCCAAAAGAGACCCAGTACTTC CASSSTGVPKETQYF
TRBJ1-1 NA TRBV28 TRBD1 TGTGCCAGCAGCCGTACTAGGGGGGGACAGGGGGCTCTCGGAGCTTTCTTT CASSRTRGGQGALGAFF
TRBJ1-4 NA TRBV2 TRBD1 TGTGCCAGCACTTCCCAGGGGGAATGGGAAAAACTGTTTTTT CASTSQGEWEKLFF
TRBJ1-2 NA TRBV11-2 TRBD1 TGTGCCAGCAGGAAACCGGGACAGGGGGTTCACAGCTATGGCTACACCTTC CASRKPGQGVHSYGYTF
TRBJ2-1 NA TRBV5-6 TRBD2 TGTGCCAGCAGCCTACTAGCGGGGGACCTCAATGAGCAGTTCTTC CASSLLAGDLNEQFF
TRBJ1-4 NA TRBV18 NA TGTGCCAGCTCACCCATGGTCGGGACTAATGAAAAACTGTTTTTT CASSPMVGTNEKLFF
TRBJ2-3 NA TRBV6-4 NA TGTGCCAGCAGTGACTCGGTCGGGGGCACAGATACGCAGTATTTT CASSDSVGGTDTQYF
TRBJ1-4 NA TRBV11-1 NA TGTGCCAGCAGCGTCAGGGAGGAGGAAAAACTGTTTTTT CASSVREEEKLFF
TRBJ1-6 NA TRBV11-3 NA TGTGCCAGCAGCTTAGATCCTCATTCACCCCTCCACTTT CASSLDPHSPLHF
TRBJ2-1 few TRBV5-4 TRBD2 TGTGCCACCCGGACTAGCGGGGGGCCGGGGGAGCAGTTCTTC CATRTSGGPGEQFF
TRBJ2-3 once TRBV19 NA TGTGCCAGTAGTATGCTAGTCTTCTCTATAACGCAGTATTTT CASSMLVFSITQYF
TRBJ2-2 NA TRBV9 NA TGTGCCAGCAGGGGTGGGCCGGACACCGGGGAGCTGTTTTTT CASRGGPDTGELFF
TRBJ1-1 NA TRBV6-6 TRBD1 TGTGCCAGCAGTCCGTACTCGGGACAGGGGGCTGTAACTGAAGCTTTCTTT CASSPYSGQGAVTEAFF
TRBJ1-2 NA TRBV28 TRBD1 TGTGCGCTACGGGATGAAAGGGGGCTGAGTGGCTACACCTTC CALRDERGLSGYTF
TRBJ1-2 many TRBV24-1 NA TGTGCCACCAGTGATTCCTACAGGGAGATCGGCTACACCTTC CATSDSYREIGYTF
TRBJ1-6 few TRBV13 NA TGTGCCAGCAGCTTAGGCCGGACAGACAATTCACCCCTCCACTTT CASSLGRTDNSPLHF
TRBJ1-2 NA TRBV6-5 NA TGTGCCAGCAGTTTTAGGAGGGACTATGGCTACACCTTC CASSFRRDYGYTF
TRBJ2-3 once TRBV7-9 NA TGTGCCAGCAGCTTAGGGGCCCGGACAGATACGCAGTATTTT CASSLGARTDTQYF
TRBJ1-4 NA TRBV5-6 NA TGTGCCAGCAGCTTGCCAGGGGAGGGGGAAAAACTGTTTTTT CASSLPGEGEKLFF
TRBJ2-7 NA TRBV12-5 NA TGTGCTAGTGGTTTGTCCCACTACGAGCAGTACTTC CASGLSHYEQYF
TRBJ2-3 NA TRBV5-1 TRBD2 TGCGCCAGCGGACTAGCGGGGGGGCCGAGGAGCACAGATACGCAGTATTTT CASGLAGGPRSTDTQYF
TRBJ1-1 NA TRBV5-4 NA TGTGCCAGCAGCCGGAACACTGAAGCTTTCTTT CASSRNTEAFF
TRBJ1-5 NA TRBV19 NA TGTGCCAGTAGAGAGGCGGGGTATAGCAATCAGCCCCAGCATTTT CASREAGYSNQPQHF
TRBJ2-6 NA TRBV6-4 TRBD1 TGTGCCAGCAGCCCCGACAGGGCTGGGGCCAACGTCCTGACTTTC CASSPDRAGANVLTF
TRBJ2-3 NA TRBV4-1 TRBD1 TGCGCCAGCAGCCCGTCCGCCGGGACAGGTCCCGATACGCAGTATTTT CASSPSAGTGPDTQYF
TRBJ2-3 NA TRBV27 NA TGTGCCAGCAAATTTAGGGGCCCGGAATTTGATACGCAGTATTTT CASKFRGPEFDTQYF